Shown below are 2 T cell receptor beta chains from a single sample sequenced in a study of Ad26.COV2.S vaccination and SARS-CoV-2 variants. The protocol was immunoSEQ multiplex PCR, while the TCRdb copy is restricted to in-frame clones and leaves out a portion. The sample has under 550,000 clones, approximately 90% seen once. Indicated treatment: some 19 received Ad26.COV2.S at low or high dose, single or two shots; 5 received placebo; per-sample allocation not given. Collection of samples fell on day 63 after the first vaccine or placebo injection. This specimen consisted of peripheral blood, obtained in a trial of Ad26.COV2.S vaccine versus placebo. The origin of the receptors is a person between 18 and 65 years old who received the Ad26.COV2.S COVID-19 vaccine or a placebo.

For the CDR3, the DNA is TGTGCCAGCAGCTTCGCCCGGGGCGCTCACAATGAGCAGTTCTTC. This sequence encodes CASSFARGAHNEQFF. The genes are TRBV7-3 and TRBJ2-1, with D tentatively TRBD1 or TRBD2 (5 bases each). V was pared by 3 bases and J by 5 bases, with 14 bases between. The CDR3 extends over 15 amino acids. The germline CDR1 and CDR2 sequences are SGHTA and FQGTGA.

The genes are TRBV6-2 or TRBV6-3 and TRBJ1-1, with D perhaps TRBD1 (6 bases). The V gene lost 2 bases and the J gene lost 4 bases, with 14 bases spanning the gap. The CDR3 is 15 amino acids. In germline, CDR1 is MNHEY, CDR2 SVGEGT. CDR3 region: CASSYDHRVGTEAFF. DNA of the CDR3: TGTGCCAGCAGTTACGATCACAGGGTTGGCACTGAAGCTTTCTTT.